Below, 22 T cell receptor beta chains from the same sample are listed, as sequenced in a study of blood T cell repertoires in COVID-19. Here immunoSEQ multiplex PCR was the method, and the copy in TCRdb shows in-frame clones only, minus some. The data contain 70,000 or so clones, about 83% of them singletons. Sequenced: peripheral blood. The receptors were gathered from a woman older than 75 with acute or convalescent COVID-19.

The chain has TRBV7-6 and TRBJ1-1; D uncertain. Trimming cost V 1 base and J 1 base, with 13 bases left between them. Per the germline V gene, CDR1 is SGHVS and CDR2 is FNYEAQ. This CDR3 spans 16 amino acids. This CDR3 is CASSLVARRANTEAFF. The DNA for the CDR3 is TGTGCCAGCAGCTTAGTGGCCCGGAGGGCGAACACTGAAGCTTTCTTT.

The chain uses TRBV6-5 and TRBJ2-1, with 7 bases aligning to TRBD1. The V gene end was trimmed by 7 bases and the J gene end by 6 bases; junction bases not matched to a gene: 3. Looked up from germline, CDR1 is MNHEY and CDR2 is SVGAGI. This CDR3 spans 12 amino acids. The CDR3 nucleotides are TGTGCCAGCAAAACAGGGGTCAATGAGCAGTTCTTC. It yields the protein CASKTGVNEQFF.

The rearrangement links TRBV24-1 to TRBJ2-5, with D maybe TRBD2 (6 bases). CDR1 is KGHDR and CDR2 is SFDVKD in the germline V gene. V was pared by 3 bases and J by 5 bases, with 12 bases between. The CDR3 loop spans 14 amino acids. The CDR3 sequence: CATSDPGEVETQYF. The CDR3 nucleotides are TGTGCCACCAGTGATCCGGGGGAGGTTGAGACCCAGTACTTC.

The rearrangement uses TRBV3-1 (or the pseudogene TRBV3-2) and TRBJ2-1; 8 nucleotides align to TRBD2. CDR1 is LGHDT, CDR2 YNNKEL, per germline (reference sequence). The CDR3 runs to 16 residues. Trimming cost V 4 bases and J 8 bases; bases outside gene matches: 13. This CDR3 reads CASSPRAGVSGDEQFF. The CDR3 DNA follows: TGTGCCAGCAGCCCACGAGCGGGAGTGTCAGGGGATGAGCAGTTCTTC.

CDR3 nucleotides: TGTGCCACCAGAAGGGGACAGGGAAGAGACCAGCCCCAGCATTTT. Translating gives CATRRGQGRDQPQHF. The chain links TRBV19 to TRBJ1-5; TRBD1 aligns across 9 bases. This CDR3 has 15 amino acids. The germline V gene has CDR1 LNHDA and CDR2 SQIVND (reference sequence). V lost 10 bases to trimming and J lost 7 bases; unmatched junction nucleotides: 14.

This chain joins TRBV3-1 (or the pseudogene TRBV3-2) and TRBJ1-3; the D gene is possibly TRBD1 (6 bases). The CDR3 runs to 15 residues. Germline CDR1 reads LGHDT; CDR2 reads YNNKEL (reference sequence). The V and J ends lost 4 bases and 0 bases respectively, with 10 bases between them. CDR3 bases: TGTGCCAGCAGCCTTCAGGGGTACTCTGGAAACACCATATATTTT. It codes for CASSLQGYSGNTIYF.

The chain has TRBV6-5 and TRBJ2-3; no reliable D call. The CDR3 consists of 11 residues. The V gene's germline CDR1 is MNHEY and CDR2 SVGAGI. Trimming cost V 4 bases and J 4 bases, with 3 bases left between them. The CDR3 sequence: CASSSSDTQYF. The CDR3 bases are TGTGCCAGCAGTTCCTCAGATACGCAGTATTTT.

The rearrangement joins TRBV5-1 to TRBJ1-2; 7 bases are shared with TRBD1. Trimming cost V 4 bases and J 4 bases; bases outside gene matches: 10. The V gene's germline CDR1 is SGHRS and CDR2 YFSETQ. This CDR3 has 15 residues. CDR3 sequence: CASSAQTGLSYGYTF. CDR3 nucleotide sequence: TGCGCCAGCAGCGCTCAGACAGGGCTGAGCTATGGCTACACCTTC.

The chain combines TRBV9 with TRBJ1-3, with D perhaps TRBD1 (5 bases). This CDR3 is built from 12 residues. Trimming took off 7 bases at V and 4 bases at J, with 9 bases between the two ends. Germline loops: CDR1 SGDLS, CDR2 YYNGEE. CDR3 sequence reads: CASGQGGNTIYF. The CDR3 DNA reads as TGTGCCAGCGGGCAGGGAGGAAACACCATATATTTT.

The chain uses TRBV7-6 and TRBJ2-5; TRBD2 matches 13 bases. V lost 5 bases to trimming and J lost 5 bases; unmatched junction nucleotides: 17. The CDR3 totals 19 residues. Germline CDR1 SGHVS, CDR2 FNYEAQ. The CDR3 bases are TGTGCCAGCAGCGACATCAGGACTAGCGGGGGCCCCGCCCAGGAGACCCAGTACTTC. This gives the protein CASSDIRTSGGPAQETQYF.

The J gene is TRBJ2-1, the V gene TRBV2; no clear D gene. The CDR3 runs to 11 residues. V was trimmed by 5 bases and J by 10 bases, leaving 9 bases between them. Germline CDR1 and CDR2: SNHLY and FYNNEI. CDR3 loop: CASSIQIEQFF. Written as DNA, the CDR3 is TGTGCCAGCAGTATACAGATCGAGCAGTTCTTC.

This chain uses TRBV5-5 with TRBJ2-7, with TRBD1 matching 7 bases. CDR1 and CDR2 from the germline V gene are SGHKS and YYEKEE (reference sequence). Trimming took 2 bases from V and 6 from J; bases not matched to a gene: 14. The length of the CDR3 is 16 residues. CDR3 in amino acids: CASSFSGRQGHREQYF. As DNA, the CDR3 is TGTGCCAGCAGCTTTTCGGGTCGACAGGGTCATCGCGAGCAGTACTTC.

The chain has TRBV5-4 and TRBJ2-3; TRBD2 agrees at 7 bases. The V gene end was trimmed by 9 bases and the J gene end by 0 bases; junction bases not matched to a gene: 7. The CDR3 is 14 residues long. Per germline, CDR1 SGHNT and CDR2 YYREEE (reference sequence). The CDR3 sequence: CATRSGVSTDTQYF. The CDR3 region has the DNA TGTGCCACCAGGAGCGGGGTTAGCACAGATACGCAGTATTTT.

The gene calls are TRBV6-1 and TRBJ1-2; D uncertain. The V end lost 0 bases, the J end lost 8 bases, and 10 bases lay between the germline ends. The CDR3 is 13 amino acids. The V gene's germline CDR1 is MNHNS and CDR2 SASEGT. The CDR3 loop is CASSEAVGSGYTF. DNA for the CDR3: TGTGCCAGCAGTGAAGCGGTAGGGAGCGGCTACACCTTC.

The rearrangement links TRBV5-1 to TRBJ1-3; D unresolved. Looked up from germline, CDR1 is SGHRS and CDR2 is YFSETQ. This CDR3 has 15 residues. V lost 7 bases and J 0 bases, leaving 14 bases between the germline ends. The CDR3 nucleotides are TGCGCCAGCCGGATTGAGGCCAGCTCTGGAAACACCATATATTTT. This sequence encodes CASRIEASSGNTIYF.

The V call is TRBV10-3, the J call TRBJ1-6, with a possible D match to TRBD1 (6 bases). CDR3 size: 15 residues. V was trimmed by 10 bases and J by 8 bases, leaving 21 bases between them. Germline loops: CDR1 ENHRY, CDR2 SYGVKD. The CDR3 reads CATLGTPNGYSPLHF. The CDR3 DNA is TGTGCCACCCTCGGGACACCAAACGGGTATTCACCCCTCCACTTT.

The rearrangement uses TRBV4-3 and TRBJ1-1; 8 nucleotides match TRBD1. Germline loops: CDR1 LGHNA, CDR2 YSLEER. The V gene end was trimmed by 5 bases and the J gene end by 1 base; junction bases not matched to a gene: 3. The CDR3 is 14 amino acids. The CDR3 coding sequence is TGCGCCAGCAGCGACAGGGGACGGAACACTGAAGCTTTCTTT. Protein product: CASSDRGRNTEAFF.

This chain connects TRBV6-5 to TRBJ2-1; 10 bases line up with TRBD2. Germline CDR1 and CDR2: MNHEY and SVGAGI. The CDR3 length is 15 residues. Trimming took 5 bases from V and 9 from J; bases not matched to a gene: 10. CDR3 loop: CASSISGGAFGEQFF. The CDR3 DNA reads as TGTGCCAGCAGTATAAGCGGGGGGGCCTTTGGTGAGCAGTTCTTC.

V gene TRBV2 combines with J gene TRBJ2-7, with 9 bases identical to TRBD1. Germline V gene lookup returns CDR1 SNHLY and CDR2 FYNNEI. V was pared by 6 bases and J by 7 bases, with 7 bases of the junction left unmatched. The CDR3 is 13 residues long. In nucleotides, the CDR3 is TGTGCCAGCAGGGGGGGGACAGGGAGAGAGCAGTACTTC. It is translated as CASRGGTGREQYF.

The genes are TRBV19 and TRBJ1-5; D ambiguous. This CDR3 has 14 residues. From germline, CDR1 is LNHDA and CDR2 SQIVND (reference sequence). V was trimmed by 3 bases and J by 3 bases, leaving 9 bases between them. The CDR3 loop is CASSMSGYNQPQHF. In DNA, the CDR3 is TGTGCCAGTAGTATGTCGGGATACAATCAGCCCCAGCATTTT.

The chain is built from TRBV18 and TRBJ2-1; tentatively, D is TRBD1 (6 bases). Germline V gives CDR1 KGHSH, CDR2 LQKENI. The CDR3 has 13 residues. The ends were cut back, 5 bases at V and 4 bases at J, with 9 bases in the middle. CDR3: CASSSQGYNEQFF. CDR3 sequence (DNA): TGTGCCAGCTCATCTCAGGGGTACAATGAGCAGTTCTTC.

This clone has just one count. This chain connects TRBV6-2 or TRBV6-3 to TRBJ1-3; no clear D gene. The CDR3 totals 14 residues. V was shortened by 6 bases and J by 1 base, with 10 bases between the two germline ends. CDR1 and CDR2 (germline): MNHEY, SVGEGT. The CDR3 here is CASSAGISGNTIYF. In DNA form, the CDR3 reads TGTGCCAGCAGCGCGGGGATTTCTGGAAACACCATATATTTT.